Shown below are 27 T cell receptor beta chains from a single sample sequenced in a study of metastatic and nonmetastatic thyroid tumors. Each patient came to thyroid surgery without any prior treatment (of any kind). MiXCR was used by TCRdb to re-call the PCR reads. The sample includes 64,000 or so clones, about 16% of them seen just once. Sample: blood. The receptor set was obtained from a male donor with papillary thyroid cancer or a benign thyroid nodule (not recorded which). Some clones in this sample may be carry-over from other donors' samples.

This clone was detected ten times or more. V gene TRBV28 combines with J gene TRBJ2-2, with 7 bases aligning to TRBD2. The V gene end was trimmed by 6 bases and the J gene end by 2 bases; junction bases not matched to a gene: 3. CDR1 and CDR2 (germline): MDHEN, SYDVKM. CDR3 length equals 14 residues. CDR3 sequence (DNA): TGTGCCAGCAGGGGCGGGGGAAACACCGGGGAGCTGTTTTTT. It is translated as CASRGGGNTGELFF.

In its sample, this clone was seen many times. This sequence joins TRBV4-3 and TRBJ1-4, with D maybe TRBD1 (6 bases). The CDR3 length is 17 residues. Germline-derived CDR1 and CDR2 are LGHNA and YSLEER. The germline V and J ends were trimmed by 2 bases and 2 bases, with 15 bases remaining between them. CDR3 sequence reads: CASSQLQGWGTNEKLFF. The CDR3 DNA follows: TGCGCCAGCAGCCAATTACAGGGTTGGGGGACTAATGAAAAACTGTTTTTT.

This clone has only a few counts. A much larger clone sits a single nucleotide away, making a read error possible. Within the sample, other DNA sequences also encode this same CDR3. J is TRBJ1-4 and V is TRBV4-3; D uncertain. The germline CDR1 and CDR2 sequences are LGHNA and YSLEER. The CDR3 sequence is 15 residues long. CDR3 sequence reads: CASSQGHATNEKLFF. DNA of the CDR3: TGCGCCAGCAGCCAAGGTCATGCAACCAATGAAAAACTGTTTTTT.

This clone occurred many times. The gene calls are TRBV2 and TRBJ2-1; D is unresolved. CDR3 length equals 11 residues. V shed 7 bases and J shed 6 bases, with 7 bases lying between them. Germline V gene data show CDR1 as SNHLY and CDR2 as FYNNEI. The CDR3 DNA follows: TGTGCCAGCAAGGTAACCAATGAGCAGTTCTTC. This encodes CASKVTNEQFF.

This clone was seen many times. V is TRBV5-6 and J is TRBJ2-3, with TRBD2 identical over 12 bases. With 1 base clipped from V and 1 base from J, the junction kept 1 base outside the gene matches. Germline V gives CDR1 SGHDT, CDR2 YYEEEE. The CDR3 extends over 16 amino acids. CDR3 nucleotide sequence: TGTGCCAGCAGCTTGAGACTAGCGGGGGGCACAGATACGCAGTATTTT. Translated, it gives CASSLRLAGGTDTQYF.

In this sample, this clone turned up many times. The chain has TRBV9 and TRBJ1-4; 7 nucleotides agree with TRBD1. Germline V gene sequence: CDR1 SGDLS, CDR2 YYNGEE. V shed 0 bases, J shed 8 bases, and the junction held 7 bases outside the gene matches. The CDR3 totals 15 residues. The CDR3 reads CASSVGGGIEEKLFF. CDR3 sequence (DNA): TGTGCCAGCAGCGTAGGAGGGGGCATCGAGGAAAAACTGTTTTTT.

This clone has a handful of counts. A much larger clone lies one base from this, so it may be a read error. V is TRBV5-1 and J is TRBJ2-5; 13 bases match TRBD2. Germline CDR1 SGHRS, CDR2 YFSETQ. V shed 4 bases and J 3 bases; nucleotides not matched to a gene: 18. CDR3 length: 20 residues. For the CDR3, the DNA is TGCGCCAGCAGCCGACTCGGACTAGCGGGGGTAGGTCGGGACGAAGAGACCCAGTACTTC. Translation: CASSRLGLAGVGRDEETQYF.

This clone has only a few counts. The chain combines TRBV19 with TRBJ1-5, with D maybe TRBD1 (6 bases). Germline V lookup: CDR1 LNHDA, CDR2 SQIVND (reference sequence). CDR3 size: 15 residues. The V end was cut by 4 bases, the J end by 7 bases, with 17 bases between. The CDR3 spells CASSTLPTGFQPQHF. In DNA, the CDR3 is TGTGCCAGTAGTACACTACCTACAGGGTTCCAGCCCCAGCATTTT.

This clone came up many times. The rearrangement uses TRBV6-4 and TRBJ2-1; 11 positions agree with TRBD1. The CDR3 consists of 15 residues. The trim removed 5 bases at V and 5 bases at J, leaving 5 bases unmatched. In germline, CDR1 is MRHNA, CDR2 SNTAGT. The CDR3 sequence: CASSSGTGGNNEQFF. CDR3 nucleotide sequence: TGTGCCAGCAGTTCCGGGACAGGGGGAAACAATGAGCAGTTCTTC.

This clone has a count of ten or more. This chain uses TRBV6-1 with TRBJ2-3; TRBD2 is a possible D gene (6 bases). CDR1 and CDR2 from the germline V gene are MNHNS and SASEGT. Trimming shortened V by 8 bases and J by 5 bases, and 14 bases separated the two germline ends. The CDR3 covers 13 residues. This CDR3 reads CASSGTLLDTQYF. DNA for the CDR3: TGTGCCAGCTCGGGGACTTTGCTAGATACGCAGTATTTT.

This clone was observed many times. The chain links TRBV7-8 to TRBJ2-5; D is possibly TRBD2 (6 bases). Germline V gene data show CDR1 as SGHVS and CDR2 as FQNEAQ. V lost 4 bases to trimming and J lost 5 bases, with 17 bases between them. The CDR3 extends over 15 amino acids. For the CDR3, the DNA is TGTGCCAGCAGCTCCTCGGGAGAAAGATTGGAGACCCAGTACTTC. Protein: CASSSSGERLETQYF.

This clone came up a few times. This may be a read error: a much more frequent sequence differs by one nucleotide. V and J are TRBV19 and TRBJ2-3; D gene uncertain. Trimming took off 7 bases at V and 2 bases at J, with 4 bases between the two ends. Germline assignment: CDR1 LNHDA and CDR2 SQIVND (reference sequence). The CDR3 contains 11 residues. The CDR3 DNA reads TGTGCCAGTATCCTCACAGATACGCAGTATTTT. This gives the protein CASILTDTQYF.

This clone appeared many times. This chain joins TRBV9 and TRBJ1-5; maybe TRBD1 (6 bases). The CDR3 is 13 amino acids. The V gene's germline CDR1 is SGDLS and CDR2 YYNGEE. The V end was cut by 0 bases, the J end by 5 bases, with 6 bases between. In DNA form, the CDR3 reads TGTGCCAGCAGCGTAGGGGGGCATCAGCCCCAGCATTTT. Translated: CASSVGGHQPQHF.

As regards this clone: A much larger clone lies one base from this, so it may be a read error. The chain is built from TRBV11-1 and TRBJ1-1; D is ambiguous. The germline gives CDR1 SGHAT, CDR2 FQDESV (reference sequence). This CDR3 comprises 15 residues. V was clipped by 1 base and J by 1 base, with 10 bases between them. In nucleotides, the CDR3 is TGTGCCAGCAGCTTAGTGTACAGAGGGAACACTGAAGCTTTCTTT. Its translation is CASSLVYRGNTEAFF.

Comment on this clone: One junction end disagrees with the germline gene, perhaps due to a read error. Within the sample, other DNA sequences also encode this same CDR3. The gene calls are TRBV7-9 and TRBJ2-6; possibly TRBD1 for D (5 bases). In germline, CDR1 is SEHNR, CDR2 FQNEAQ (reference sequence). The CDR3 covers 15 residues. CDR3 bases: TGTGCCAGCAGCGGCGATGGATCTGGGGCGAACGTCCTGACTTTC. Its protein is CASSGDGSGANVLTF.

This clone was observed many times. The chain links TRBV11-1 to TRBJ2-6; D possibly corresponds to TRBD2 (5 bases). The CDR3 is made up of 16 amino acids. The germline V gene has CDR1 SGHAT and CDR2 FQDESV (reference sequence). Between the trimmed V and J ends, which lost 2 bases and 1 base, there was a span of 9 bases. This CDR3 is CASSLIRGSGANVLTF. The CDR3 nucleotides are TGTGCCAGCAGCTTAATCCGCGGGTCTGGGGCCAACGTCCTGACTTTC.

The table lists this clone with many counts. This chain connects TRBV20-1 to TRBJ2-5; 10 bases match TRBD2. The CDR3 consists of 16 residues. Germline values: CDR1 DFQATT, CDR2 SNEGSKA (reference sequence). J was trimmed by 2 bases and V by 5 bases; bases with no gene match: 11. The CDR3 region is CSAYPSGRAGQETQYF. DNA for the CDR3: TGCAGTGCTTATCCGAGCGGGAGGGCAGGACAAGAGACCCAGTACTTC.

Remarks on this clone: Since a much larger clone is just one base distant, this may be a read error. The gene calls are TRBV19 and TRBJ2-1; 13 bases are a match to TRBD2. CDR1 LNHDA and CDR2 SQIVND come from the germline V gene (reference sequence). The CDR3 has 17 amino acids. This chain's CDR3 is CASSITSGRGSSNKQFF. The CDR3 bases are TGTGCCAGTAGTATAACTAGCGGGAGGGGTAGTTCCAATAAGCAGTTCTTC.

J is TRBJ1-1 and V is TRBV2; D might be TRBD1 (6 bases). Germline-derived CDR1 and CDR2 are SNHLY and FYNNEI. The CDR3 has 15 amino acids. Trimming shortened V by 6 bases and J by 3 bases, and 17 bases separated the two germline ends. The CDR3 here is CASRKRGTGDTEAFF. DNA for the CDR3: TGTGCCAGCAGGAAAAGGGGGACGGGGGACACTGAAGCTTTCTTT. Full variable domain (rest looked up from reference TRBV2 and TRBJ1-1): EPEVTQTPSHQVTQMGQEVILRCVPISNHLYFYWYRQILGQKVEFLVSFYNNEISEKSEIFDDQFSVERPDGSNFTLKIRSTKLEDSAMYFCASRKRGTGDTEAFFGQGTRLTVV.

There are many counts of this clone. The rearrangement joins TRBV6-2 or TRBV6-3 to TRBJ2-7; no clear D. V lost 4 bases and J lost 0, with 13 bases in between. The germline V gene has CDR1 MNHEY and CDR2 SVGEGT. This CDR3 has 15 residues. The CDR3 protein is CASSFASAGSYEQYV. CDR3 nucleotides: TGTGCCAGCAGTTTTGCGTCAGCCGGCTCCTACGAGCAGTACGTC.

The rearrangement joins TRBV15 to TRBJ2-1, with 10 bases aligning to TRBD1. The germline CDR1 and CDR2 sequences are LNHNV and YYDKDF (reference sequence). The CDR3 is 18 amino acids. After removal of 7 bases from V and 2 bases from J, the junction contained 14 bases not matched to a gene. This chain's CDR3 is CATIGSRQGAIAYNEQFF. CDR3 sequence (DNA): TGTGCCACCATCGGGTCCAGACAGGGGGCTATTGCCTACAATGAGCAGTTCTTC.

With regard to this clone: The junction shows a germline mismatch at one end, possibly a read error. V and J are TRBV29-1 and TRBJ2-2; 9 nucleotides line up with TRBD1. The CDR3 consists of 13 residues. Germline V CDR1 and CDR2: SQVTM, ANQGSEA. CDR3 sequence reads: CSVGTGYTGGLFF. The CDR3 DNA reads TGCAGCGTGGGGACAGGGTACACCGGGGGGCTGTTTTTT.

This clone was recorded a few times. A much larger clone differs by one base, so this may be a read error. The chain has TRBV19 and TRBJ2-2, with D perhaps matching TRBD2 (6 bases). Germline assignment: CDR1 LNHDA and CDR2 SQIVND (reference sequence). V lost 8 bases and J lost 5, with 15 bases in between. The CDR3 contains 14 residues. CDR3 DNA sequence: TGTGCCAGTCGGCAATCGGGAGAAACCGGGGAGCTGTTTTTT. Amino acids: CASRQSGETGELFF.

In the case of this clone: One base away lies a much larger clone, so this may be a sequencing read error. V usage is TRBV20-1 and J usage is TRBJ2-2, with D maybe TRBD2 (7 bases). The CDR3 extends over 14 amino acids. The germline V gene has CDR1 DFQATT and CDR2 SNEGSKA (reference sequence). CDR3 amino acids: CSAPGGPNTVELFF. The CDR3 DNA reads TGCAGTGCCCCGGGGGGCCCGAACACCGTGGAGCTGTTTTTT.

The table lists this clone with a few counts. Given a much more abundant clone one base away, this may be a read error. Other DNA sequences of this sample code for an identical CDR3. The CDR3 nucleotides read TGCGCCAGCAGCAAAGGATCCGCCCGGTCCGGGGAGCTGTTTTTT. This translates into CASSKGSARSGELFF. V and J are TRBV11-1 and TRBJ2-2; D gene ambiguous. Per germline, CDR1 SGHAT and CDR2 FQDESV (reference sequence). The length of the CDR3 is 15 residues.

This clone has a count of ten or more. The rearrangement links TRBV11-1 to TRBJ2-2, with 7 bases matching TRBD1. The CDR3 covers 18 residues. The germline V gene encodes CDR1 SGHAT and CDR2 FQDESV (reference sequence). The V gene end was trimmed by 0 bases and the J gene end by 1 base; junction bases not matched to a gene: 8. The CDR3 sequence: CASSLASGTDWNTGELFF. CDR3 coding DNA: TGTGCCAGCAGCTTAGCCTCCGGGACAGACTGGAACACCGGGGAGCTGTTTTTT.

This clone was detected many times. This chain joins TRBV6-2 or TRBV6-3 and TRBJ2-2; D gene unclear. V lost 2 bases and J 2 bases, leaving 6 bases between the germline ends. Germline lookup yields CDR1 MNHEY and CDR2 SVGEGT. The CDR3 contains 14 residues. The CDR3 here is CASSYRLNTGELFF. CDR3 bases: TGTGCCAGCAGTTACCGGCTAAACACCGGGGAGCTGTTTTTT.